This T cell receptor beta chain was documented in a study of T cell repertoires in cytomegalovirus infection. Germline V gene sequence: CDR1 MNHNS, CDR2 SASEGT. The CDR3 has 14 residues. Trimming stripped 5 bases from V and 2 bases from J, with 10 bases between. Using its own MiXCR run on the reads, TCRdb lists one record per CDR3 protein. The sample shows 150,000 to 200,000 distinct CDR3 sequences, 17% of them seen only once. General observations from the study: Dominating the ex vivo response were HLA-C-restricted CMV-specific TCR beta clonotypes. CMV carriers with the relevant HLA were identified by cumulative public TCR beta family frequency.

This clonotype has a handful of counts. Its target is not known. The sequenced sample consisted of CD8+ T cells from PBMCs. The chain carries TRBV6-1 and TRBJ1-5, with D uncertain. The sequence came from a human donor in good health (CMV status not recorded). Some clones in this sample may be carry-over from other donors' samples. The DNA of the CDR3 is TGTGCCAGCAGTTACAAGGAGGGCAATCAGCCCCAGCATTTT. Its protein is CASSYKEGNQPQHF.